These 12 T cell receptor beta chains share one sample of origin, sequenced in a study of molecular identifiers for immune sequencing clone quantification. TCRdb fed the PCR reads into MiXCR, producing one record per CDR3 protein. The sample records around 470,000 distinct CDR3 sequences, around 23% being singletons. Material: naive CD8+ T cells from blood, with Jurkat cell RNA spiked in. Indicated subset: FACS-sorted CD8+CD4-CCR7+CD45RA+ naive T cells. The receptors were sampled from a human donor in good health. Some libraries in this study had Jurkat cell RNA spiked in.

Ten or more counts support this clonotype. The chain couples TRBV12-5 to TRBJ2-2, with 8 positions matching TRBD2. This CDR3 contains 17 residues. CDR1 is LGHNT, CDR2 FRNRAP, per germline. The V gene end was trimmed by 3 bases and the J gene end by 1 base; junction bases not matched to a gene: 7. CDR3 nucleotides: TGTGCTAGTGGTTTTGAGGCGGGAGGTTGGAACACCGGGGAGCTGTTTTTT. It encodes CASGFEAGGWNTGELFF. The variable domain in full, completed from reference TRBV12-5 and TRBJ2-2, reads DARVTQTPRHKVTEMGQEVTMRCQPILGHNTVFWYRQTMMQGLELLAYFRNRAPLDDSGMPKDRFSAEMPDATLATLKIQPSEPRDSAVYFCASGFEAGGWNTGELFFGEGSRLTVL.

The rearrangement links TRBV10-3 to TRBJ2-3; 8 nucleotides match TRBD1. This CDR3 has 15 residues. CDR1 is ENHRY and CDR2 is SYGVKD in the germline V gene. J gave up 4 bases and V 4 bases, and 7 bases lay outside the gene matches. CDR3 protein: CAISAQTGGPDTQYF. CDR3 DNA: TGTGCCATCAGTGCTCAAACAGGGGGGCCAGATACGCAGTATTTT.

J is TRBJ2-1 and V is TRBV6-1, with TRBD1 as a possible D gene (5 bases). Trimming shortened V by 3 bases and J by 8 bases, and 17 bases separated the two germline ends. Per germline, CDR1 MNHNS and CDR2 SASEGT. The CDR3 spans 15 residues. The DNA for the CDR3 is TGTGCCAGCAGTGATTGGTGGCAGGGTTCGCATGAGCAGTTCTTC. This codes for CASSDWWQGSHEQFF.

This clonotype was seen many times. The chain carries TRBV29-1 and TRBJ2-3, with TRBD2 identical over 11 bases. V trimming: 0 bases; J trimming: 10 bases; junction bases outside the gene matches: 6. This CDR3 is 14 amino acids long. The V gene's germline CDR1 is SQVTM and CDR2 ANQGSEA. In nucleotides, the CDR3 is TGCAGCGTTGAAGATCTAGCGGGGGGCCAGCCGCAGTATTTT. It is translated as CSVEDLAGGQPQYF.

A word on this clonotype: Being one base from a much bigger clone, this may be a read error. The chain has TRBV6-2 or TRBV6-3 and TRBJ1-5; D remains ambiguous. This CDR3 has 15 residues. The germline gives CDR1 MNHEY, CDR2 SVGEGT. The CDR3 DNA sequence: TGTGCCAGCACAGGACTTCCCGGGAGCACTCAGCCCCAGCATTTT. Its translation is CASTGLPGSTQPQHF.

The rearrangement links TRBV7-8 to TRBJ1-5; maybe TRBD1 (5 bases). This CDR3 contains 14 residues. V lost 10 bases to trimming and J lost 2 bases, with 15 bases between them. Germline CDR1 SGHVS, CDR2 FQNEAQ. The CDR3 DNA is TGTGCCACCTCCAGGGATGTTGGCAATCAGCCCCAGCATTTT. Protein product: CATSRDVGNQPQHF.

This clonotype turned up a few times. The junction differs from germline at one of its ends, possibly a read error. J is TRBJ2-5 and V is TRBV11-2, with D unresolved. There are 16 residues in the CDR3. Germline V gives CDR1 SGHAT, CDR2 FQNNGV. As DNA, the CDR3 is TGTGCCGGCAGCTTAACAGCCCCTGGGGTCCAAGAGACCCAGTACTTC. It yields the protein CAGSLTAPGVQETQYF.

This chain links TRBV27 with TRBJ2-3; no clear D gene. In germline, CDR1 is MNHEY, CDR2 SMNVEV (reference sequence). The V end was cut by 6 bases, the J end by 1 base, with 8 bases between. The CDR3 runs 13 residues. The CDR3 sequence is CASRPPGTDTQYF. The DNA of the CDR3 is TGTGCCAGCAGACCCCCAGGCACAGATACGCAGTATTTT.

The J gene is TRBJ2-7, the V gene TRBV30; 7 bases agree with TRBD2. Per germline, CDR1 GTSNPN and CDR2 SVGIG (reference sequence). V was pared by 5 bases and J by 6 bases, with 4 bases of the junction left unmatched. CDR3 size: 11 residues. The CDR3, as DNA: TGTGCCTGGGGGAGGGTCAGCGAGCAGTACTTC. This sequence encodes CAWGRVSEQYF.

The CDR3 DNA sequence: TGTGCCAGCAGCCAGCTGAGTGGTTACACTGAAGCTTTCTTT. Its translation is CASSQLSGYTEAFF. This chain joins TRBV11-2 and TRBJ1-1, with D hard to call. Trimming took off 5 bases at V and 3 bases at J, with 13 bases between the two ends. The CDR3 is made up of 14 amino acids. Germline V gene lookup returns CDR1 SGHAT and CDR2 FQNNGV.

This clonotype appeared a few times. V usage is TRBV15 and J usage is TRBJ2-2; 12 nucleotides align to TRBD2. Germline lookup yields CDR1 LNHNV and CDR2 YYDKDF (reference sequence). This CDR3 is built from 20 residues. V shed 3 bases, J shed 3 bases, and the junction held 14 bases outside the gene matches. The CDR3 protein is CATSSAGPGLAGTYTGELFF. The CDR3 nucleotides read TGTGCCACCAGCAGTGCCGGACCCGGACTAGCGGGGACATACACCGGGGAGCTGTTTTTT.

The chain couples TRBV15 to TRBJ1-5; D is possibly TRBD1 (6 bases). CDR1 is LNHNV and CDR2 is YYDKDF in the germline V gene (reference sequence). V lost 4 bases and J 2 bases, leaving 9 bases between the germline ends. CDR3 length: 14 residues. CDR3 DNA: TGTGCCACCAGCATCAGGGGTCGCAATCAGCCCCAGCATTTT. This gives the protein CATSIRGRNQPQHF.